The sequence of this T cell receptor beta chain was determined in a study of OX40 agonist ivuxolimab in advanced cancers. CDR3 length: 15 residues. Germline V gene lookup returns CDR1 KGHSH and CDR2 LQKENI. Trimming pared 0 bases from V and 2 bases from J, leaving 11 bases between. Sequencing used immunoSEQ multiplex PCR; TCRdb keeps in-frame clones, though not all of them. Of 65,000 to 80,000 clones listed, roughly nine tenths were seen once; the top ten hold less than 2.5%. The material sequenced was CD4+ or CD8+ T cells sorted from blood, taken in a trial of the OX40 agonist ivuxolimab. This receptor was taken from an adult with an advanced solid tumor such as melanoma, head and neck, liver or kidney cancer. J is TRBJ2-7 and V is TRBV18; D uncertain. The CDR3 nucleotides are TGTGCCAGCTCACCACCTAGTCAGTCCGCCTACGAGCAGTACTTC. It is translated as CASSPPSQSAYEQYF.